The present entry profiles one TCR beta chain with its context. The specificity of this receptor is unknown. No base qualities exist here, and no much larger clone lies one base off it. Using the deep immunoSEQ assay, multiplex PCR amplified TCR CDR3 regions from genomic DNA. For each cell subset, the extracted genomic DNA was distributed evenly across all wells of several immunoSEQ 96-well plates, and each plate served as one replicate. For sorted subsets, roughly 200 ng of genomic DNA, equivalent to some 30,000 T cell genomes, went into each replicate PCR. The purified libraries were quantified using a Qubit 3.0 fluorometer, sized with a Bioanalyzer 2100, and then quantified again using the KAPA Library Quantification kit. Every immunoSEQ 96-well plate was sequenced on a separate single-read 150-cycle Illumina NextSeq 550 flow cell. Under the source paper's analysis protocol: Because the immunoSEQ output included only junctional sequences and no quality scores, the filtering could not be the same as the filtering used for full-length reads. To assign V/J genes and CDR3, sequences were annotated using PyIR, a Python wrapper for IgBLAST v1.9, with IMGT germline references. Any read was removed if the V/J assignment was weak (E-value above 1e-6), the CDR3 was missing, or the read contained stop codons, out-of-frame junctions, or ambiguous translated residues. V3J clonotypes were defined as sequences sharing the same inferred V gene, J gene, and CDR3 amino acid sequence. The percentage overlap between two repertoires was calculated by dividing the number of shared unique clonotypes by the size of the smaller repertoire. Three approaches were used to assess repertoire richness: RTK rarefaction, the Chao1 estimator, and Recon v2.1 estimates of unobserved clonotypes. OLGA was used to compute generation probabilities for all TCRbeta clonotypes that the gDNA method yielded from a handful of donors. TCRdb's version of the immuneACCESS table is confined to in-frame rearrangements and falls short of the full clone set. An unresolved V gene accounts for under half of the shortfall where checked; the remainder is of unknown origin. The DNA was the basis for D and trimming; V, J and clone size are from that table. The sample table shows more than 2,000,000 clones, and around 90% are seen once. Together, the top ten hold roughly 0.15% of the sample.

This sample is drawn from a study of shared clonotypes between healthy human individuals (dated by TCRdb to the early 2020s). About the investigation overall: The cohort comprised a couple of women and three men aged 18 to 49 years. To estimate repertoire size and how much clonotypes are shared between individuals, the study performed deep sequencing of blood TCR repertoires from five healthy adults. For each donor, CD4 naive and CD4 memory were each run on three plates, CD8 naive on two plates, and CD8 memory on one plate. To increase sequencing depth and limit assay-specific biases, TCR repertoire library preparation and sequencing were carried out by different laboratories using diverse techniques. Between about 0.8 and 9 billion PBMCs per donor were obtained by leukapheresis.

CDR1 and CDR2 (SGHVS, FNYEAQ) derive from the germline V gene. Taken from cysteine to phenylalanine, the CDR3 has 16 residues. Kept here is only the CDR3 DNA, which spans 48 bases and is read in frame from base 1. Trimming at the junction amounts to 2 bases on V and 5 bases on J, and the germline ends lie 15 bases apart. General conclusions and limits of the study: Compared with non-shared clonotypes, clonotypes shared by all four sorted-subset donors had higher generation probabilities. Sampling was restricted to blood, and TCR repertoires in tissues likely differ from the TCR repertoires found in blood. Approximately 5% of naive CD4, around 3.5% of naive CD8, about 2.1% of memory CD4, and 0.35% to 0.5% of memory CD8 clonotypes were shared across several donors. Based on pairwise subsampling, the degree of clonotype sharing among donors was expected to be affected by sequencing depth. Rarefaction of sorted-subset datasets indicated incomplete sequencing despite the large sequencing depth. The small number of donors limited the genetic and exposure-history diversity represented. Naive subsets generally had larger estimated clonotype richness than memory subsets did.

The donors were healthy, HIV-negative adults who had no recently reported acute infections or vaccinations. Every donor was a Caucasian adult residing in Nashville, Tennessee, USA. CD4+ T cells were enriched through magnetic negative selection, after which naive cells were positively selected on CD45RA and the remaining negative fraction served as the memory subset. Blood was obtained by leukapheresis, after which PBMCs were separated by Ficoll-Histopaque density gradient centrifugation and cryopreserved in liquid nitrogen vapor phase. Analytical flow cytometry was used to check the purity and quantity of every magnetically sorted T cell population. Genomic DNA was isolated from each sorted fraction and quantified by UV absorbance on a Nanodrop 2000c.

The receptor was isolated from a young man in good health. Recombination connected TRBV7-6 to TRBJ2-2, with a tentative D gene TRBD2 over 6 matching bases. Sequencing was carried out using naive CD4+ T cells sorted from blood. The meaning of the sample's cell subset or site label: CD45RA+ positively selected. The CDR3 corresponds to CASSLLSPGGTGELFF. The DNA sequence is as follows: TGTGCCAGCAGCTTACTTAGTCCCGGAGGGACCGGGGAGCTGTTTTTT.